Listed below are T cell receptor beta chains from one sample, sequenced in a study of blood T cell repertoires in COVID-19. Profiled with immunoSEQ multiplex PCR; TCRdb holds only in-frame clones, not every one. In the table there are under 75,000 clones, 81% of which are singletons. The sample consisted of peripheral blood. These receptors all stem from a woman at least 80 years old with active or convalescent COVID-19. Both conserved end residues are part of each CDR3. The D gene is left open where the match is weak.

TRBD2	TRBV11-1	CASNALAGEGTQYF
TRBD1	TRBV5-1	CASSLDATGAEAFF
TRBD1	TRBV27	CASSYRGRGEQYF
TRBD1	TRBV7-9	CASSLAGQGSGGYTF
TRBD1	TRBV20-1	CSASRQGANTGELFF
-	TRBV5-8	CASSLDGIGGQPQHF
-	TRBV19	CATLPPGEGYTF
TRBD1	TRBV19	CASSRDSPAVSNQPQHF
-	TRBV6-2/TRBV6-3	CASSSGGLYYGYTF
-	TRBV9	CASSVEDTSNYGYTF
TRBD1	TRBV28	CASYPGTGSYGYTF